Listed below are T cell receptor beta chains from one sample, sequenced in a study of T cells in Graves' hyperthyroidism and ophthalmopathy. MiXCR, run by TCRdb on the multiplex PCR reads, gives a single entry per CDR3 protein. The sample shows more than 350,000 distinct CDR3 sequences, under 15% of them seen only once. Sequencing was carried out using blood. The origin of the receptors is a woman aged 30 to 39 with Graves' hyperthyroidism. Each CDR3 is given with its conserved first and last residue. The D gene is left open where the match is weak. Clone size appears in some rows only: once, few, many, or a class for an expanded clone.

abundance | j_gene | d_gene | v_gene | CDR3aa | CDR3nt
many | TRBJ2-7 | TRBD2 | TRBV28 | CASSLFGGGISYEQYF | TGTGCCAGCAGTTTATTCGGGGGGGGGATCTCCTACGAGCAGTACTTC
. | TRBJ2-1 | TRBD2 | TRBV9 | CASSARTSGSNEQFF | TGTGCCAGCTCCGCCAGGACTAGCGGGAGCAATGAGCAGTTCTTC
many | TRBJ2-1 | . | TRBV27 | CASRPLPTRQVEQFF | TGTGCCAGCAGACCCCTCCCGACCAGGCAGGTGGAGCAGTTCTTC
many | TRBJ1-4 | TRBD1 | TRBV28 | CASSFLKGQGFGKLFF | TGTGCCAGCAGTTTTTTAAAGGGACAGGGGTTTGGAAAACTGTTTTTT
. | TRBJ2-1 | TRBD2 | TRBV20-1 | CSATPPTSGRAREQFF | TGCAGTGCAACTCCCCCAACTAGCGGGAGGGCCAGGGAGCAGTTCTTC
few | TRBJ1-6 | TRBD1 | TRBV6-1 | CASSQDRVRNNSPLHF | TGTGCCAGCAGTCAGGACAGGGTGAGGAATAATTCACCCCTCCACTTT
. | TRBJ2-2 | . | TRBV7-9 | CASSLAANTEELFF | TGTGCCAGCAGCTTAGCTGCGAACACCGAGGAGCTGTTTTTT
. | TRBJ2-5 | . | TRBV10-1 | CASSSDRRQETQYF | TGCGCCAGCAGTTCGGACAGACGACAAGAGACCCAGTACTTC
many | TRBJ2-3 | . | TRBV6-1 | CASSYSGSSLTQYF | TGTGCCAGCAGTTACTCCGGGTCCAGTTTAACGCAGTATTTT
. | TRBJ1-4 | TRBD1 | TRBV20-1 | CSATKDRVYGKLFF | TGCAGTGCAACCAAAGACAGGGTTTATGGAAAACTGTTTTTT
. | TRBJ1-5 | . | TRBV20-1 | CSAREYRNQPQHF | TGCAGTGCTAGAGAGTACAGAAATCAGCCCCAGCATTTT
many | TRBJ1-1 | TRBD1 | TRBV5-1 | CASSGDRAGDTEAFF | TGCGCCAGCAGCGGAGACAGGGCCGGGGACACTGAAGCTTTCTTT
many | TRBJ2-7 | TRBD2 | TRBV6-5 | CASSLASGTPNEQYF | TGTGCCAGCAGTTTGGCTAGCGGCACCCCGAACGAGCAGTACTTC
. | TRBJ2-2 | TRBD1 | TRBV2 | CASSERTGNTGELFF | TGTGCCAGCAGTGAACGGACAGGGAACACCGGGGAGCTGTTTTTT
few | TRBJ2-7 | TRBD1 | TRBV28 | CASTLRTGGSYGQYF | TGTGCCAGCACCCTGAGGACAGGGGGCTCCTACGGGCAGTACTTC
. | TRBJ2-1 | . | TRBV18 | CASSPPGGGAYNEQFF | TGTGCCAGCTCACCACCGGGGGGAGGTGCCTACAATGAGCAGTTCTTC
many | TRBJ2-7 | . | TRBV20-1 | CSARDGQWGSYEQYF | TGCAGTGCTAGAGACGGACAGTGGGGCTCCTACGAGCAGTACTTC
many | TRBJ2-1 | . | TRBV5-1 | CASSLYLQYNEQFF | TGCGCCAGCAGCTTGTACCTCCAGTACAATGAGCAGTTCTTC
. | TRBJ2-4 | . | TRBV30 | CAWAQGPGIIQYF | TGTGCCTGGGCCCAGGGGCCCGGGATCATTCAGTACTTC
. | TRBJ2-1 | TRBD2 | TRBV20-1 | CSADPSRAGGYNEQFF | TGCAGTGCTGACCCTAGTAGGGCGGGGGGATACAATGAGCAGTTCTTC
many | TRBJ2-1 | TRBD2 | TRBV20-1 | CSASGARGDNEQFF | TGCAGTGCGAGCGGGGCGCGGGGAGACAATGAGCAGTTCTTC
many | TRBJ2-5 | . | TRBV20-1 | CSFLGAQETQYF | TGCAGTTTCTTAGGGGCTCAAGAGACCCAGTACTTC
many | TRBJ2-7 | . | TRBV20-1 | CSAGSMLTYEQYF | TGCAGTGCTGGATCGATGCTAACCTACGAGCAGTACTTC
many | TRBJ2-1 | TRBD1 | TRBV2 | CASRRQGDEQFF | TGTGCCAGCCGCCGACAGGGCGATGAGCAGTTCTTC
many | TRBJ2-7 | TRBD2 | TRBV7-2 | CASTSSGRDGSYEQYF | TGTGCCAGCACCTCTAGCGGGAGGGATGGGTCCTACGAGCAGTACTTC
few | TRBJ2-7 | TRBD2 | TRBV7-2 | CASSFVGRTSNEQYF | TGTGCCAGCAGCTTTGTTGGCAGGACTAGTAACGAGCAGTACTTC
many | TRBJ1-1 | . | TRBV18 | CASSLRELNTEAFF | TGTGCCAGCTCTTTGAGGGAGCTGAACACTGAAGCTTTCTTT
. | TRBJ2-7 | . | TRBV27 | CASSLTVGSYEQYF | TGTGCCAGCAGTTTAACTGTGGGGTCCTACGAGCAGTACTTC
few | TRBJ2-3 | TRBD1 | TRBV5-1 | CASSPRTGSTDTQYF | TGCGCCAGCAGCCCGCGGACAGGTAGCACAGATACGCAGTATTTT
. | TRBJ2-1 | TRBD2 | TRBV5-1 | CASSLDSSGRRNEQFF | TGCGCCAGCAGCTTGGATAGTAGCGGGAGAAGAAATGAGCAGTTCTTC
many | TRBJ1-2 | . | TRBV20-1 | CSARGGYGYTF | TGCAGTGCTAGAGGGGGCTATGGCTACACCTTC
few | TRBJ1-3 | . | TRBV7-9 | CASSLPNDGNTIYF | TGTGCCAGCAGCTTACCCAACGACGGAAACACCATATATTTT
few | TRBJ1-6 | . | TRBV12-3/TRBV12-4 | CASSLESLPLHF | TGTGCCAGCAGTTTAGAAAGTCTCCCCCTCCACTTT
few | TRBJ2-5 | . | TRBV20-1 | CSAALGGRPETQYF | TGCAGTGCTGCCCTCGGAGGCCGGCCTGAGACCCAGTACTTC
many | TRBJ1-1 | . | TRBV3-1 | CASSQGPVRTEAFF | TGTGCCAGCAGCCAAGGCCCAGTGAGAACTGAAGCTTTCTTT
many | TRBJ2-3 | . | TRBV7-8 | CASSLPRPHGDTQYF | TGTGCCAGCAGCTTACCCCGCCCCCATGGAGATACGCAGTATTTT
few | TRBJ2-1 | . | TRBV30 | CAWTELRGPRKQFF | TGTGCCTGGACTGAACTGCGAGGGCCTAGAAAGCAGTTCTTC
many | TRBJ2-4 | . | TRBV18 | CASSPESWGSKNIQYF | TGTGCCAGCTCACCAGAATCGTGGGGATCCAAAAACATTCAGTACTTC
few | TRBJ2-4 | . | TRBV11-2 | CASSHPGALAKNIQYF | TGTGCCAGCAGCCACCCCGGAGCTCTAGCCAAAAACATTCAGTACTTC
many | TRBJ1-2 | . | TRBV11-2 | CASSPGSGWDYGYTF | TGTGCCAGCAGCCCAGGAAGTGGGTGGGACTATGGCTACACCTTC